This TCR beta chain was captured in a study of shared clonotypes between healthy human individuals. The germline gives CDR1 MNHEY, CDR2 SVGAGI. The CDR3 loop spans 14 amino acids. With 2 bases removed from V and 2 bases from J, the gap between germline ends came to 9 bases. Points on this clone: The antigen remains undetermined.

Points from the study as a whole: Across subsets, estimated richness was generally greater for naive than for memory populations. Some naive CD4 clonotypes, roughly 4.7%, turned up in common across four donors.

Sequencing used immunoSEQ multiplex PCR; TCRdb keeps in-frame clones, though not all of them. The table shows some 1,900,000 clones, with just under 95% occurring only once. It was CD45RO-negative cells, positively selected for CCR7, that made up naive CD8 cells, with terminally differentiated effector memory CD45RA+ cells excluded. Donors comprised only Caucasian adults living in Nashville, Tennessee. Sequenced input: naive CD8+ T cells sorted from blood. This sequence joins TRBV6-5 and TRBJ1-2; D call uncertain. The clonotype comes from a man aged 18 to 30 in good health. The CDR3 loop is CASSYLPSNYGYTF. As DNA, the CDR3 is TGTGCCAGCAGTTACCTGCCGTCGAACTATGGCTACACCTTC.